This T cell receptor (beta chain) is drawn from a study of PD-1 blockade in mismatch repair-deficient tumors. This CDR3 region has 15 residues. Germline-derived CDR1 and CDR2 are MNHEY and SMNVEV (reference sequence). V lost 4 bases and J lost 1, with 13 bases in between. This table comes from immunoSEQ multiplex PCR, and its TCRdb copy is limited to in-frame clones, with some not included. This repertoire shows around 68,000 clones, 70% to 85% found once; its top ten account for roughly 5.5%. The receptor comes from an adult with mismatch repair-deficient cancer. The chain has TRBV27 and TRBJ1-1; tentatively, D is TRBD1 (6 bases). The sequencing used peripheral blood, collected 2 weeks after starting pembrolizumab. The CDR3 DNA reads TGTGCCAGCAGTTCGGAGGGGGGCCCGAACACTGAAGCTTTCTTT. It yields the protein CASSSEGGPNTEAFF.